Listed below are T cell receptor beta chains from one sample, sequenced in a study of T cell responses to AZD1222 COVID-19 vaccine. Sequenced by immunoSEQ multiplex PCR; TCRdb stores in-frame clones only, minus some. This repertoire shows about 160,000 clones, more than 85% found once; its top ten account for over 1.1%. The sample consisted of peripheral blood, taken on day 0 of AZD1222 vaccination. These receptor sequences come from an adult in good health. CDR3s include the opening cysteine and the closing phenylalanine or tryptophan. The order of the fields is D gene, J gene, clone size, V gene, CDR3 length, CDR3 DNA, CDR3 protein. A D gene is named only where the DNA matches it firmly. The size entry is marked missing in some rows and otherwise reads once, few, many or a size class.

-	TRBJ1-6	-	TRBV5-4	16	TGTGCCAGCAGCTTGGAACCAGGGGTGAGTGATTCACCCCTCCACTTT	CASSLEPGVSDSPLHF
-	TRBJ2-5	-	TRBV12-5	12	TGTGCTAGTGGTTTGGTAGGGGAGACCCAGTACTTC	CASGLVGETQYF
-	TRBJ1-5	-	TRBV19	13	TGTGCCAGTAGTAGCAGTAGCAATCAGCCCCAGCATTTT	CASSSSSNQPQHF
TRBD2	TRBJ2-1	-	TRBV3-1/TRBV3-2	15	TGTGCCAGCAGCCATAGCGGGGAAACGGAGGGTGAGCAGTTCTTC	CASSHSGETEGEQFF
-	TRBJ1-1	-	TRBV7-3	14	TGTGCCAGCAGCTTAAAGCCGGGGAACACTGAAGCTTTCTTT	CASSLKPGNTEAFF
-	TRBJ1-2	once	TRBV4-3	14	TGCGCCAGCAGCCAAGACGCAGGCCCCTATGGCTACACCTTC	CASSQDAGPYGYTF
-	TRBJ1-5	once	TRBV27	14	TGTGCCAGTAGGGGAATACAGCAAAATCAGCCCCAGCATTTT	CASRGIQQNQPQHF
-	TRBJ1-2	-	TRBV6-2/TRBV6-3	12	TGTGCCAGCAGTGGAGCCGTGTATGGCTACACCTTC	CASSGAVYGYTF
TRBD2	TRBJ2-3	-	TRBV5-1	18	TGCGCCAGCAGCTTATTGTTTATGCGGGAGCGAGGGCCAGATACGCAGTATTTT	CASSLLFMRERGPDTQYF
-	TRBJ1-2	-	TRBV6-1	15	TGTGCCAGCAGTGAAACAATAGCAAGGATCTATGGCTACACCTTC	CASSETIARIYGYTF
TRBD1	TRBJ2-7	-	TRBV6-6	14	TGTGCCAGCAGTTATTCGCGGACAGGTGGCGAGCAGTACTTC	CASSYSRTGGEQYF
TRBD1	TRBJ2-4	-	TRBV6-5	15	TGTGCCAGCAGTTACCGAGGACAGGCTGAAAACATTCAGTACTTC	CASSYRGQAENIQYF
-	TRBJ1-2	-	TRBV30	13	TGTGCCTGGATGGGCGGAGAGAACTATGGCTACACCTTC	CAWMGGENYGYTF
TRBD2	TRBJ2-1	-	TRBV7-3	18	TGTGCCAGCAGCTTGTCTGGCGGGAGGGCCCCCCCCTACAATGAGCAGTTCTTC	CASSLSGGRAPPYNEQFF
-	TRBJ1-6	once	TRBV10-3	15	TGTGCCATCAGTGAAGATACGTTCCCTCCCCGGCCCCTCCACTTT	CAISEDTFPPRPLHF
TRBD1	TRBJ1-4	-	TRBV30	16	TGTGCCGGATCGGGACAGTCTCTCTCGGGTGACGAAAAACTGTTTTTT	CAGSGQSLSGDEKLFF
TRBD2	TRBJ2-4	-	TRBV24-1	18	TGTGCCACCAGTGATTCGTTTTACGGGAGGGTAGCCAAAAACATTCAGTACTTC	CATSDSFYGRVAKNIQYF
-	TRBJ1-5	-	TRBV10-2	14	TGCGCCAGCAGTGAAACTGGGAGCAATCAGCCCCAGCATTTT	CASSETGSNQPQHF
-	TRBJ2-7	few	TRBV6-5	14	TGTGCCAGCTCCTCATTGGGGGGAACCTACGAGCAGTACTTC	CASSSLGGTYEQYF
TRBD2	TRBJ2-7	-	TRBV13	15	TGTGCCAGCAGCGTAACTAGCGGAGCGGGTTACGAGCAGTACTTC	CASSVTSGAGYEQYF
TRBD2	TRBJ2-1	once	TRBV10-3	15	TGTGCCATCGGGACTAGCGGGGGGGTCTACAATGAGCAGTTCTTC	CAIGTSGGVYNEQFF
-	TRBJ1-4	-	TRBV6-1	16	TGTGCCAGCAGTGAAGATCCGGATGCAACTAATGAAAAACTGTTTTTT	CASSEDPDATNEKLFF
-	TRBJ2-6	once	TRBV4-3	14	TGCGCCAGCAGCCCCCGATGGGGGGCCAACGTCCTGACTTTC	CASSPRWGANVLTF
TRBD1	TRBJ1-2	-	TRBV28	14	TGTGCCAGCAGTTCGGGACAGGGGAGGTTTGGCTACACCTTC	CASSSGQGRFGYTF
TRBD1	TRBJ2-1	-	TRBV27	17	TGTGCCAGCAGTGGGAGGACAGGGGGCATCTCCTACAATGAGCAGTTCTTC	CASSGRTGGISYNEQFF
TRBD1	TRBJ2-1	-	TRBV5-4	15	TGTGCCAGCAGCTTGGGACAGGGGACCAACAATGAGCAGTTCTTC	CASSLGQGTNNEQFF
TRBD2	TRBJ2-7	-	TRBV6-4	15	TGTGCCAGCACGCAGGGACTAAAGAGCTCCTACGAGCAGTACTTC	CASTQGLKSSYEQYF
TRBD1	TRBJ2-7	-	TRBV28	13	TGTGCCAGCAATCCACAGGGGGCAACCGAGCAGTACTTC	CASNPQGATEQYF
TRBD2	TRBJ2-3	-	TRBV7-3	16	TGTGCCAGCAGCCTAATAGCGGGGGGCCTCACAGATACGCAGTATTTT	CASSLIAGGLTDTQYF
TRBD1	TRBJ2-2	-	TRBV6-5	14	TGTGCCAGCAGGAGGGACAGGGCCCCCGGGGAGCTGTTTTTT	CASRRDRAPGELFF
TRBD1	TRBJ1-1	-	TRBV6-6	12	TGTGCCAGTCCGGGACAGGGAAAGGAAGCTTTCTTT	CASPGQGKEAFF
TRBD2	TRBJ2-2	-	TRBV2	16	TGTGCCAGCAGTGAAGTGCTAGCGGGAGGGTCCGGGGAGCTGTTTTTT	CASSEVLAGGSGELFF
-	TRBJ2-7	-	TRBV6-6	13	TGTGCCAGCAAGGGAGGACAGTCCTACGAGCAGTACTTC	CASKGGQSYEQYF
-	TRBJ2-2	-	TRBV7-2	16	TGTGCCAGCAGCTTAGCTCGCGGGCGAAACACCGGGGAGCTGTTTTTT	CASSLARGRNTGELFF
-	TRBJ1-2	few	TRBV6-5	15	TGTGCCAGCAGACCTGAACGCGGCGCTTACTATGGCTACACCTTC	CASRPERGAYYGYTF
-	TRBJ1-1	-	TRBV27	13	TGTGCCAGCAGTTACAGACTGAACACTGAAGCTTTCTTT	CASSYRLNTEAFF
TRBD1	TRBJ2-7	-	TRBV7-9	15	TGTGCCAGCAGCTTAGTCATCGGACAGGGCTACGAGCAGTACTTC	CASSLVIGQGYEQYF
-	TRBJ2-1	-	TRBV7-3	15	TGTGCCAGCAGCTTTGGGGGATCCCTTTTAAATGAGCAGTTCTTC	CASSFGGSLLNEQFF
-	TRBJ1-3	-	TRBV4-3	15	TGCGCCAGCAGCCAAGATTGGGGTTCTGGAAACACCATATATTTT	CASSQDWGSGNTIYF
-	TRBJ1-2	-	TRBV9	11	TGTGCCAAGGGCTGTTGGGATGGCTACACCTTC	CAKGCWDGYTF
TRBD1	TRBJ2-2	once	TRBV5-8	16	TGTGCCAGCAGCTTAACCGGACAGGGGGCCACCGGGGAGCTGTTTTTT	CASSLTGQGATGELFF
-	TRBJ2-7	-	TRBV6-5	11	TGTGCCGCTTGGATGTGGGGCGAGCAGTACTTC	CAAWMWGEQYF
-	TRBJ2-4	-	TRBV7-2	15	TGTGCCAGCAGAGACACAGGTTTGGGCAAAAACATTCAGTACTTC	CASRDTGLGKNIQYF
TRBD1	TRBJ2-3	-	TRBV28	16	TGTGCCAGCAGTTTTTCCGGGACAGGGGGATCCGATACGCAGTATTTT	CASSFSGTGGSDTQYF
-	TRBJ1-2	-	TRBV7-2	14	TGTGCCAGCAGCTTAGCCGGCCCCTCAGGCGCCTACACCTTC	CASSLAGPSGAYTF
TRBD1	TRBJ2-7	-	TRBV7-6	18	TGTGCCAGCAGCTTAGAGCTTGGCCAGGGGGTTTTTTCCTACGAGCAGTACTTC	CASSLELGQGVFSYEQYF
-	TRBJ2-3	-	TRBV7-2	16	TGTGCCAGCAGCTCATCGAGCGGCAGGTACACAGATACGCAGTATTTT	CASSSSSGRYTDTQYF
-	TRBJ1-1	-	TRBV6-5	13	TGTGCCAGCAGTTACGGGGTTGGGACTGAAGCTTTCTTT	CASSYGVGTEAFF